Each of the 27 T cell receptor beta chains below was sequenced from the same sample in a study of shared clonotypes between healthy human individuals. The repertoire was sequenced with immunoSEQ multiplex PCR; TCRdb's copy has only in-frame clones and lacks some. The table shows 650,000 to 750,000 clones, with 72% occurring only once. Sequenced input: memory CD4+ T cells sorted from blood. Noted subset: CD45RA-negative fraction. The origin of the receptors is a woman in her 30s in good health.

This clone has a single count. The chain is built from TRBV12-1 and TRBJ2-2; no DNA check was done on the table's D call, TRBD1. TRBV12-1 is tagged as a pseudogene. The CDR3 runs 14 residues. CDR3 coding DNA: TGTGCCAGCATCCCGCAGGGGTCGGCCGGGGAGCTGTTTTTT. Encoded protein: CASIPQGSAGELFF.

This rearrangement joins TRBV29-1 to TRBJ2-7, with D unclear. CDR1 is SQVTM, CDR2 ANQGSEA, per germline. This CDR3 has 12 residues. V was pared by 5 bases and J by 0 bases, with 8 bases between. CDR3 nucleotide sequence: TGCAGCGTTTGTGAGAGCTCCTACGAGCAGTACTTC. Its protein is CSVCESSYEQYF.

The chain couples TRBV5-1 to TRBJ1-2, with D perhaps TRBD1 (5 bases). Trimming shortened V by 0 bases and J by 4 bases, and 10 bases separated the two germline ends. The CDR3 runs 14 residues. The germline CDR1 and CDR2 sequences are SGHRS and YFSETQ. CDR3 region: CASSLAGGSYGYTF. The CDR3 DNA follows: TGCGCCAGCAGCTTGGCCGGGGGGTCCTATGGCTACACCTTC.

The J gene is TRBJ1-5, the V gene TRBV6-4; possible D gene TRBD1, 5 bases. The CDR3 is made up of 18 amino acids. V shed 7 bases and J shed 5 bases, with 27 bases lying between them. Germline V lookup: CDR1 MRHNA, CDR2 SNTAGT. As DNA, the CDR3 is TGTGCCAGCAAACTTGGGACGTCTTGCACGAGAACTGATCAGCCCCAGCATTTT. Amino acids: CASKLGTSCTRTDQPQHF.

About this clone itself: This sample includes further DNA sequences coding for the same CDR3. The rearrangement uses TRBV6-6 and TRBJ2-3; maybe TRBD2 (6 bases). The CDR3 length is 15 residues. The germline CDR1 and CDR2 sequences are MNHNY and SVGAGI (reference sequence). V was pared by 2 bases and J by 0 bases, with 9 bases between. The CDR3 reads CASSYPGTSTDTQYF. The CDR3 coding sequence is TGTGCCAGCAGTTACCCCGGGACTAGCACAGATACGCAGTATTTT.

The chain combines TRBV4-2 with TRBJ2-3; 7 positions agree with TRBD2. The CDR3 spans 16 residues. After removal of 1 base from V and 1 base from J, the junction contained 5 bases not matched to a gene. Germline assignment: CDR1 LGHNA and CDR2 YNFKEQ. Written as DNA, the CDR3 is TGTGCCAGCAGCCAAGGCTCTAGCGGAGGCACAGATACGCAGTATTTT. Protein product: CASSQGSSGGTDTQYF.

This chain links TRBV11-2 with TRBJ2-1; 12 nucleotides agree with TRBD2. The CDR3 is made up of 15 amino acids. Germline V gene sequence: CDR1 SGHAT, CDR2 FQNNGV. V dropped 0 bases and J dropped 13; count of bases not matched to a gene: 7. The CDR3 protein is CASSLDVTSGRQQFF. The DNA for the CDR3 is TGTGCCAGCAGCTTAGATGTTACTAGCGGGAGGCAACAGTTCTTC.

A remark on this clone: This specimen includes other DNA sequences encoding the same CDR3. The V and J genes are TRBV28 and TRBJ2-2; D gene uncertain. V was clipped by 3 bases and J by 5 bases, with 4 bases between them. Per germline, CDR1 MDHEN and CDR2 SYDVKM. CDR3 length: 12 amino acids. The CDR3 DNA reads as TGTGCCAGCAGTTTGGTTACCGGGGAGCTGTTTTTT. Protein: CASSLVTGELFF.

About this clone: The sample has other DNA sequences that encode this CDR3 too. CDR3 in amino acids: CASSLVPGSGNTIYF. The CDR3 coding sequence is TGTGCCAGCAGCTTAGTTCCGGGTTCAGGAAACACCATATATTTT. The chain employs TRBV7-2 and TRBJ1-3; no definite D call. Trimming cost V 1 base and J 4 bases, with 11 bases left between them. The length of the CDR3 is 15 residues. Germline CDR1 is SGHTA and CDR2 is FQGNSA.

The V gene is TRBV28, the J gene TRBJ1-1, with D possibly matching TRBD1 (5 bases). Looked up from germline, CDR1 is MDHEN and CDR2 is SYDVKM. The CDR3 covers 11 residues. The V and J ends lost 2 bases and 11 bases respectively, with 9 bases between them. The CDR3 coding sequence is TGTGCCAGCAGTTTAGAAGGGGAGGCTTTCTTT. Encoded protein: CASSLEGEAFF.

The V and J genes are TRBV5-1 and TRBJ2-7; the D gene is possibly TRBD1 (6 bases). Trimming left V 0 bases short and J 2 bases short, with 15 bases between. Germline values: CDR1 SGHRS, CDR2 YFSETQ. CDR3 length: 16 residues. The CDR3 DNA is TGCGCCAGCAGCTTGGGTTCCAGGGACATACCCTACGAGCAGTACTTC. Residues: CASSLGSRDIPYEQYF.

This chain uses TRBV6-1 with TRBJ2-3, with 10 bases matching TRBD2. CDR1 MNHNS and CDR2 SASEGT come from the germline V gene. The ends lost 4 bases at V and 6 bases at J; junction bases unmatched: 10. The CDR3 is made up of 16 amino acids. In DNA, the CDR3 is TGTGCCAGCAGTGCGAAAGCGGGAGGGCCTATGGATACGCAGTATTTT. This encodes CASSAKAGGPMDTQYF.

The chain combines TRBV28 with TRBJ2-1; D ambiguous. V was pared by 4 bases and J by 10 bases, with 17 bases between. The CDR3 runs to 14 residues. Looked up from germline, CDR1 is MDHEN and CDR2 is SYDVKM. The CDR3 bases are TGTGCCAGCAGTTCAGCAATGGATCTCAGAGAGCAGTTCTTC. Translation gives CASSSAMDLREQFF.

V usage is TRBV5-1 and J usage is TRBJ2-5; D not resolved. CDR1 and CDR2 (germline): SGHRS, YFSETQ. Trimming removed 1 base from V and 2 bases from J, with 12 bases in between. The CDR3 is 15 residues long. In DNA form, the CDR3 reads TGCGCCAGCAGCTTGCTGTCGCAGGTACAAGAGACCCAGTACTTC. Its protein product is CASSLLSQVQETQYF.

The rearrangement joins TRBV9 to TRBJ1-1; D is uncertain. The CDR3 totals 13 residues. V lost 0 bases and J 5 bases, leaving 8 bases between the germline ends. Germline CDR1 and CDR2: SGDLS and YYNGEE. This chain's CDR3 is CASSVGRETEAFF. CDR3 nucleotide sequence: TGTGCCAGCAGCGTAGGAAGGGAGACTGAAGCTTTCTTT. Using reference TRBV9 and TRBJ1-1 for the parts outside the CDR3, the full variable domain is DSGVTQTPKHLITATGQRVTLRCSPRSGDLSVYWYQQSLDQGLQFLIQYYNGEERAKGNILERFSAQQFPDLHSELNLSSLELGDSALYFCASSVGRETEAFFGQGTRLTVV.

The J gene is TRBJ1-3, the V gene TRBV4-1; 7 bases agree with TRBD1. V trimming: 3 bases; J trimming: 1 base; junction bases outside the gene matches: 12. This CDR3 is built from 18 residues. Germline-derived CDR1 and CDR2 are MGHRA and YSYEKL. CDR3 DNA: TGCGCCAGCAGCCACAACGCCAGACAGGGTCTATCTGGAAACACCATATATTTT. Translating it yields CASSHNARQGLSGNTIYF.

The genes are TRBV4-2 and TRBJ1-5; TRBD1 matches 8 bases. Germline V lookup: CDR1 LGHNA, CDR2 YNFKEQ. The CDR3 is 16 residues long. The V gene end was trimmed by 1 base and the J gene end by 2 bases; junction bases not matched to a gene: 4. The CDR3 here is CASSQGDRKGNQPQHF. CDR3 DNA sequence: TGTGCCAGCAGCCAAGGGGACAGGAAGGGCAATCAGCCCCAGCATTTT.

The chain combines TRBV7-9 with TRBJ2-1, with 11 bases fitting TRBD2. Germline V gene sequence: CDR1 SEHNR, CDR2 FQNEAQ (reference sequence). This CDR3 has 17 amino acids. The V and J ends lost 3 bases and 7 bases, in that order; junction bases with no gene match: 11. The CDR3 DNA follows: TGTGCCAGCAGCTTGGTCTCGACTAGCGGGATAATGAATGAGCAGTTCTTC. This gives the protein CASSLVSTSGIMNEQFF.

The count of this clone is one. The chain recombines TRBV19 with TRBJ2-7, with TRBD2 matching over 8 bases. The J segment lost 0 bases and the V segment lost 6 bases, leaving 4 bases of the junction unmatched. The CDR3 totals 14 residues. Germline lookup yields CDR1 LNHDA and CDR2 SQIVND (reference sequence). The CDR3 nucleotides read TGTGCCAGTAGGCGGGGGGCCACCTCCTACGAGCAGTACTTC. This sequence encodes CASRRGATSYEQYF.

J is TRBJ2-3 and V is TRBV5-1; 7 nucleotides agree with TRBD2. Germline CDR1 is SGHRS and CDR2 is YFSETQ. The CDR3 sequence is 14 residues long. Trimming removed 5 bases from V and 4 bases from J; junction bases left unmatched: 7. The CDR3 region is CASRIGGVADTQYF. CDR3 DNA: TGCGCCAGCAGGATTGGGGGGGTGGCAGATACGCAGTATTTT.

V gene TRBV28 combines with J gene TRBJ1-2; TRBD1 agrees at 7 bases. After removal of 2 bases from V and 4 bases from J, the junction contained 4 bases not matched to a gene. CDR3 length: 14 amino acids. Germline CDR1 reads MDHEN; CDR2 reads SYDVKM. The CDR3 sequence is CASSLKGAGYGYTF. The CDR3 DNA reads TGTGCCAGCAGTTTAAAGGGGGCAGGCTATGGCTACACCTTC.

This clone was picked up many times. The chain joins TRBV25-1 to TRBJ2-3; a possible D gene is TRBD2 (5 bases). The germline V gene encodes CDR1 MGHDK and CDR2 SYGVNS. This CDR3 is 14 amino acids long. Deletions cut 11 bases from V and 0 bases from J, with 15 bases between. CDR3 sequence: CAVSLSGSTDTQYF. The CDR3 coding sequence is TGTGCCGTCAGCCTCAGCGGTAGCACAGATACGCAGTATTTT.

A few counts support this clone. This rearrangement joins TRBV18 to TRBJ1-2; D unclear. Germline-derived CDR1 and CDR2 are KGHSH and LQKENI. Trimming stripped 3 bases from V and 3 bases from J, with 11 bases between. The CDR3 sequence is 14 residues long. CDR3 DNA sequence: TGTGCCAGCTCACCTACGAGTCAGGACTATGGCTACACCTTC. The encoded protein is CASSPTSQDYGYTF.

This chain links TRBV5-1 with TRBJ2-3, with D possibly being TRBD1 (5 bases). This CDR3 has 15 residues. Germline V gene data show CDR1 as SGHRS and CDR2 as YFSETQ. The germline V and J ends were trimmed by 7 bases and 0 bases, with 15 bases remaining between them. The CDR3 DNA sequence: TGCGCCAGCTCCCCCCAGGGTGGAAGCACAGATACGCAGTATTTT. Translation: CASSPQGGSTDTQYF. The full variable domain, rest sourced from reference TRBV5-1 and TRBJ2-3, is KAGVTQTPRYLIKTRGQQVTLSCSPISGHRSVSWYQQTPGQGLQFLFEYFSETQRNKGNFPGRFSGRQFSNSRSEMNVSTLELGDSALYLCASSPQGGSTDTQYFGPGTRLTVL.

CDR3 DNA sequence: TGTGCCAGCAAGGCGGTAAGCTCCTACAATGAGCAGTTCTTC. It is translated as CASKAVSSYNEQFF. The chain joins TRBV28 to TRBJ2-1, with D uncertain. V lost 7 bases and J lost 0, with 10 bases in between. Germline V CDR1 and CDR2: MDHEN, SYDVKM. The CDR3 contains 14 residues.

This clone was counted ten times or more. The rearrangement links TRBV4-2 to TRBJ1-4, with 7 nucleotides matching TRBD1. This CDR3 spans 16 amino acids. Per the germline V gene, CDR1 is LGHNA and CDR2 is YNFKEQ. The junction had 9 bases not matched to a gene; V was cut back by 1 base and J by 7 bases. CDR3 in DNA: TGTGCCAGCAGCCAAGTTCGACAGGGCAGTCGTGAAAAACTGTTTTTT. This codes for CASSQVRQGSREKLFF.

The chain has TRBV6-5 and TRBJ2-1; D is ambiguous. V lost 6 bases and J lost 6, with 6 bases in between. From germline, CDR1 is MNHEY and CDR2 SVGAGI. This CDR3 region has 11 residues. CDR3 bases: TGTGCCAGCAGGCTACGCAATGAGCAGTTCTTC. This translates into CASRLRNEQFF.